This T cell receptor (beta chain) was retrieved from a study of radiation and T cells in renal cell carcinoma. Across the whole study: Nephrectomy followed 15 Gy stereotactic body radiation by 4 weeks.

Sample time point: blood 2 weeks post-SBRT. Treatment reported: 15 Gy SBRT to primary tumor, nephrectomy 4 weeks later. The patient's renal cell carcinoma had clear cell pathology. Sequencing was performed with immunoSEQ multiplex PCR; in TCRdb, only in-frame clones are kept and a portion is missing. The sample comprises some 120,000 clones, roughly 77% of which are singletons, and approximately 2% rests with the top ten. The CDR3 has 13 amino acids. Trimming took off 1 base at V and 4 bases at J, with 5 bases between the two ends. The germline gives CDR1 SNHLY, CDR2 FYNNEI. The source material was blood, sampled from a patient whose treatment included radiotherapy and nephrectomy. The chain links TRBV2 to TRBJ1-5; D is unclear. The TCR was taken from a woman aged 60-75 years with renal cell carcinoma. CDR3 sequence (DNA): TGTGCCAGCAGTGAAGAGATTAATCAGCCCCAGCATTTT. Its translation: CASSEEINQPQHF.